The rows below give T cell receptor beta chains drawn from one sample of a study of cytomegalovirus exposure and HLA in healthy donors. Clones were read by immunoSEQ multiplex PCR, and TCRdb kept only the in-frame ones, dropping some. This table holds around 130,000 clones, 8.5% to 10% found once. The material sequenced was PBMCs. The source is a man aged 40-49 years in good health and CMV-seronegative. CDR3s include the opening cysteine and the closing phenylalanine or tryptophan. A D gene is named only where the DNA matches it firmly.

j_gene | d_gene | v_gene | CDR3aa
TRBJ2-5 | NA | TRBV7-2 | CASSLGGPGETQYF
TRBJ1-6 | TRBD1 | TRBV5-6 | CASSPGQGSYNSPLHF
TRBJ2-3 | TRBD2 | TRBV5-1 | CASSLDLAGGTDTQYF
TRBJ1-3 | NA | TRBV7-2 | CASSLLPEFYGNTIYF
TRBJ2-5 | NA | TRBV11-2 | CASSFNRAPETQYF
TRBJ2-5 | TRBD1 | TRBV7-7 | CASSSGQGAGETQYF
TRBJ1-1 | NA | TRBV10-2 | CASSEGLQRSEAFF
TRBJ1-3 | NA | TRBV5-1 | CASSLAGSGNTIYF
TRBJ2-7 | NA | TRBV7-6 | CASSWGGSDEQYF
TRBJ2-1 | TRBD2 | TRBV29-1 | CSVEDLAVSSYNEQFF
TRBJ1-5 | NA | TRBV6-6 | CASSTREFRSNQPQHF
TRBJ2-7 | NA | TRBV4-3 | CASSQDPNPGEQYF
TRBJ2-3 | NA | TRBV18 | CASSSFEGTDTQYF
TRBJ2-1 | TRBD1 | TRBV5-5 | CASSLGTGVSYNEQFF
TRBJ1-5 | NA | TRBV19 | CASSQNTGVGQPQHF
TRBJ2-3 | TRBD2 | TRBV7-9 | CASSSTLTSGTDTQYF
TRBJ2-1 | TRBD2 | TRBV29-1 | CSVDGGAYNEQFF
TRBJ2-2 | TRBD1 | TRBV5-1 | CASSVPWDRDVGELFF
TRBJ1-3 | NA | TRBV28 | CASRSLSGNTIYF
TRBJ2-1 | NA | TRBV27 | CASSFGVNEQFF
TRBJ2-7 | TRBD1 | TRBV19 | CASSPGQGGYEQYF
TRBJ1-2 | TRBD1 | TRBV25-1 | CASSEHGDRGVSGYTF
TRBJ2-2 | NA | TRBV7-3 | CASSSGLRTGELFF
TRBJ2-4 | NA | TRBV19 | CASTSLAEGIQYF
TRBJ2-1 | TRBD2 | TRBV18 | CASSPSASGGFYNEQFF
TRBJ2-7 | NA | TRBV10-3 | CAISESDRQVSYEQYF
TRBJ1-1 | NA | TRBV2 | CASSEGTRAFF
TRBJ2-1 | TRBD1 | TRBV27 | CASSLDRGFGYKSYNEQFF
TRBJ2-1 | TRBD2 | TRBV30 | CAWSSRGWGGRQFF
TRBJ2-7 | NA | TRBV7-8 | CASSLGLDSESYEQYF
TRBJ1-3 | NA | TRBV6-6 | CASSFSGNSGNTIYF
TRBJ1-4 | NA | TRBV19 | CASTDVGHSNEKLFF
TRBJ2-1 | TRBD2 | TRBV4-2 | CASSVRTSGGAHNEQFF
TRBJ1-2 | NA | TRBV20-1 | CSLPGPYGYTF
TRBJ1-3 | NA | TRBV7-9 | CASSSGQSSGNTIYF
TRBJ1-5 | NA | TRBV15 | CATSRVGNSNQPQHF
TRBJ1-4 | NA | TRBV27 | CASSLSAAGGEKLFF
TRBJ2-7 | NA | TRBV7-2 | CASSLAAGAYEQYF
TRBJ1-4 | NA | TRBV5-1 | CASRRNRESNEKLFF
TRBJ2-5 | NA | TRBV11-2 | CASMLGAQETQYF
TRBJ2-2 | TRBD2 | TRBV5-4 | CASSPFSGGHGGELFF
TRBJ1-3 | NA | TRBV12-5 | CASGLGLIPNTIYF
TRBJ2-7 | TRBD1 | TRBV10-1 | CARFRDRTYEQYF
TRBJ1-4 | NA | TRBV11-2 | CASSPRTNEKLFF
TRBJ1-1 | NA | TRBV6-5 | CASSRGALDTEAFF
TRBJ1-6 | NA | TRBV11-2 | CASSSPGVNSPLHF
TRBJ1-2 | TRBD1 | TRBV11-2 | CASSWGTGGYGYTF
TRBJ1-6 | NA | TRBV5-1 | CASSLQGRESPLHF
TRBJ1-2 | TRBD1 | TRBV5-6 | CASSFEDRGHGYTF
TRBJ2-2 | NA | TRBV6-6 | CASKRAFTGELFF
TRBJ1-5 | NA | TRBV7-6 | CASSLYPSSNQPQHF
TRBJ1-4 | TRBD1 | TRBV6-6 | CASIDRGGNEKLFF
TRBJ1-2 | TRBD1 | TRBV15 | CATSRATGGAGGYTF
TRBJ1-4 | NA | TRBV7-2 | CASSLLGGKLFF